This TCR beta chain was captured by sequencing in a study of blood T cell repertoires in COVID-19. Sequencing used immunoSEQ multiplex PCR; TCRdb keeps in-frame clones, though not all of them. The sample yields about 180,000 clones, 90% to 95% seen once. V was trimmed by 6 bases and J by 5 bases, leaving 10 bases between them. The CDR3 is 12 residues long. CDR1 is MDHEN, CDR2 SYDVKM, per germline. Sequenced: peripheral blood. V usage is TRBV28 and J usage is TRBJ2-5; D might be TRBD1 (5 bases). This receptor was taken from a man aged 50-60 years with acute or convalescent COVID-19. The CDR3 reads CASSTRAETQYF. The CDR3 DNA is TGTGCCAGCAGCACCAGGGCTGAGACCCAGTACTTC.